This T cell receptor (beta chain) was recovered during a study of cytotoxic CD8 clonotypes in ibrutinib-treated CLL (dated by TCRdb to the early 2020s). Context from the whole study: The cohort was composed of 10 to 11 relapsed/refractory and around 14 treatment-naive patients; IGHV unmutated status was identified in 17 to 18 patients. Longitudinal samples were obtainable from about 30% of the roughly 86 participants in the trial. All remission and progressive disease samples were collected while patients were still receiving ibrutinib. On average, each sample had roughly 250,000 productive templates and tens of thousands of productive rearrangements. Samples at response were collected after a median of about twelve months of treatment, with a range of roughly 6 to 40 months. Cryopreserved peripheral blood mononuclear cells were collected before treatment, at response, and at either disease progression or sustained remission. Partial responses were observed in about 24 patients and complete responses in 2; after a median follow-up of 68 months, remission was maintained in around 14 patients and progression was observed in approximately 12.

Taken from cysteine to phenylalanine, the CDR3 has 14 residues. Kept here is only the CDR3 DNA, which spans 42 bases and is read in frame from base 1. Deletion took 1 base off V and 4 bases off J, with a span of 10 bases between the germline ends. The germline V gene supplies CDR1 MNHNS and CDR2 SASEGT. On a MiSeq, deep resolution sequencing aimed for a depth between 1 in 1 million and 1 in 200,000 T cells, with each clonotype covered about 9.2x on average. TCR beta libraries were generated with the immunoSEQ hsTCRB Kit. On the study's bioinformatics: ImmunoSEQ Data Assistant and ImmunoSEQ Analyzer were used for data analysis, and V, D and J genes were assigned according to IMGT definitions. Clonality, with values ranging from 0 to 1, was calculated as one minus the normalized Shannon entropy of productive rearrangement frequencies. Public clonotype analysis was restricted to overrepresented clonotypes comprising at least 0.05% of each patient's repertoire. Around 12 age-matched healthy donor repertoires from immuneACCESS were used as controls for clonality. TCRdb provides this immuneACCESS table in a form limited to in-frame rearrangements. Some clones are lacking; in checked studies, under half of them reflect an unresolved V gene, and why the rest are absent is not known. Clonal size and the V and J genes are those of that table, whereas D and trimming came from the DNA. This sample is represented by hundreds of thousands of clones; about 64% of them were singletons. Of the sample, around 6.6% is held by the ten largest clones.

Study-wide conclusions, independent of this receptor: An increase in clonality was observed at ibrutinib response, with clonality remaining stable during sustained remission and falling back toward baseline at progression. Baseline clonality was found to be higher than that of age-matched healthy donors and was strongly correlated with circulating CD8+ T-cell counts. Public clonotypes were rare and either shrank or stayed stable during treatment, and the rise in clonality at ibrutinib response reflected expansion of private clonotypes. Sampling times were not matched between patients in sustained remission and patients whose disease was progressing, and lymph node repertoires were not examined.

In the case of this clone: Its cognate antigen has yet to be identified. No quality values exist for individual bases; no much larger clone is one base distant.

For TCR beta library preparation, roughly 2.2 micrograms of genomic DNA were isolated from cryopreserved PBMCs. Longitudinal blood samples from CLL patients receiving ibrutinib monotherapy were subjected to high-throughput TCR beta sequencing. Patients were enrolled in a phase 2 open-label single-center ibrutinib monotherapy trial. The chain is made from TRBV6-1 and TRBJ1-2; TRBD1 is perhaps the D gene, given 5 matching bases. This specimen was PBMCs, taken after 36 months of ibrutinib treatment. This clonotype was sampled from a human donor with chronic lymphocytic leukemia. The CDR3 here reads CASSEGGGSYGYTF. The DNA sequence reads TGTGCCAGCAGTGAAGGGGGCGGATCCTATGGCTACACCTTC.